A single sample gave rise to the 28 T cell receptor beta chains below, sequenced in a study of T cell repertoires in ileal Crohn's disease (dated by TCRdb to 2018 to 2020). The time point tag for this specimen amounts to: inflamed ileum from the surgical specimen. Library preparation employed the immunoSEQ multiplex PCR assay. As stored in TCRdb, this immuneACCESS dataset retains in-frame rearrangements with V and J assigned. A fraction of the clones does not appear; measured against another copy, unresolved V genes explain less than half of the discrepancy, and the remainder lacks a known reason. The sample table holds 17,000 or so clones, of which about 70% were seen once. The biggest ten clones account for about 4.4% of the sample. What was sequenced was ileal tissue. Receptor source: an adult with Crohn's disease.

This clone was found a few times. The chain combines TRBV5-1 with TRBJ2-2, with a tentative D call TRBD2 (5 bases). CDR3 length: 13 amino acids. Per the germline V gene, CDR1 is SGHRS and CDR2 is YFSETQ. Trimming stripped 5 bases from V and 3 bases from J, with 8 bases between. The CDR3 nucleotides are TGCGCCAGCAGGGACGGGGACACCGGGGAGCTGTTTTTT. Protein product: CASRDGDTGELFF. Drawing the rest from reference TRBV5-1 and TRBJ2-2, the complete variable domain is KAGVTQTPRYLIKTRGQQVTLSCSPISGHRSVSWYQQTPGQGLQFLFEYFSETQRNKGNFPGRFSGRQFSNSRSEMNVSTLELGDSALYLCASRDGDTGELFFGEGSRLTVL.

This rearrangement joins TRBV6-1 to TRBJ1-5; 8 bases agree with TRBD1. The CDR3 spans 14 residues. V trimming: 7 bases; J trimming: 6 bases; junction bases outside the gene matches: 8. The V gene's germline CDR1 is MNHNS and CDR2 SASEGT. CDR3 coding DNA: TGTGCCAGCACTAAGGGGACAGGTAGTCAGCCCCAGCATTTT. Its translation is CASTKGTGSQPQHF.

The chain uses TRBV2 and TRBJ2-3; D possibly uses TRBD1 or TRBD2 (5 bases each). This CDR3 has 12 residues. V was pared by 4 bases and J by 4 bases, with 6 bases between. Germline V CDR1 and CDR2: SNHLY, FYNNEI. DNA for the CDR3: TGTGCCAGCAGTGTGGGGGCAGATACGCAGTATTTT. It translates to CASSVGADTQYF.

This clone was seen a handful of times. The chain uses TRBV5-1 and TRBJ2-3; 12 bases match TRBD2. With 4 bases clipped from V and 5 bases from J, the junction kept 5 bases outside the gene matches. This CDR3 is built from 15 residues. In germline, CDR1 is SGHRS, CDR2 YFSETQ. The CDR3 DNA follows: TGCGCCAGCAGCCCTAGCGGGGGGGCGGGAGATACGCAGTATTTT. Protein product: CASSPSGGAGDTQYF.

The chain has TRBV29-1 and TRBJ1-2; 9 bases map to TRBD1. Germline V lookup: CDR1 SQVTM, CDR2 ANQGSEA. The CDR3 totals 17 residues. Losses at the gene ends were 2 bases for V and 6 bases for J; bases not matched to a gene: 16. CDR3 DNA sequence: TGCAGCGTTGAAAGGTGGGACAGGGACGTTATCGAAGATGGCTACACCTTC. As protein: CSVERWDRDVIEDGYTF. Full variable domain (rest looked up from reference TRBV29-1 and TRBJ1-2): SAVISQKPSRDICQRGTSLTIQCQVDSQVTMMFWYRQQPGQSLTLIATANQGSEATYESGFVIDKFPISRPNLTFSTLTVSNMSPEDSSIYLCSVERWDRDVIEDGYTFGSGTRLTVV.

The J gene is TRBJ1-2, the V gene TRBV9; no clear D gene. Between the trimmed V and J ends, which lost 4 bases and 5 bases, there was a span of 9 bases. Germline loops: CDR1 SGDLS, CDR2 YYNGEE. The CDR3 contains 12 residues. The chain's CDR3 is CASSPGDYGYTF. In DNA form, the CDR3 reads TGTGCCAGCAGCCCCGGAGATTATGGCTACACCTTC.

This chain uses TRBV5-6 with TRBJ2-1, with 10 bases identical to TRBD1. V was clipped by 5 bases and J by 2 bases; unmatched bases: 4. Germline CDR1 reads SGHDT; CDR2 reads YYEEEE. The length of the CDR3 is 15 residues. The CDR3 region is CASRAGTGAYNEQFF. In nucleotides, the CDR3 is TGTGCCAGCAGGGCCGGGACAGGGGCCTACAATGAGCAGTTCTTC. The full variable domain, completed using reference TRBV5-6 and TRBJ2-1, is DAGVTQSPTHLIKTRGQQVTLRCSPKSGHDTVSWYQQALGQGPQFIFQYYEEEERQRGNFPDRFSGHQFPNYSSELNVNALLLGDSALYLCASRAGTGAYNEQFFGPGTRLTVL.

The CDR3 loop is CASSLVGQGIYGYTF. The CDR3, as DNA: TGTGCCAGCAGCTTAGTTGGGCAGGGAATCTATGGCTACACCTTC. The genes are TRBV11-2 and TRBJ1-2, with a tentative D call TRBD1 (5 bases). CDR3 length: 15 residues. V was clipped by 1 base and J by 4 bases, with 13 bases between them. Germline CDR1 and CDR2: SGHAT and FQNNGV.

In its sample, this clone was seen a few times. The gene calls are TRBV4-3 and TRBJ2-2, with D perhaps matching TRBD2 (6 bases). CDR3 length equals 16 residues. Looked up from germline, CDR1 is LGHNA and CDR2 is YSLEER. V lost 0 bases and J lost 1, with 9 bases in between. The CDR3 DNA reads TGCGCCAGCAGCCAAGATCGGGGGAAGAACACCGGGGAGCTGTTTTTT. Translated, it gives CASSQDRGKNTGELFF.

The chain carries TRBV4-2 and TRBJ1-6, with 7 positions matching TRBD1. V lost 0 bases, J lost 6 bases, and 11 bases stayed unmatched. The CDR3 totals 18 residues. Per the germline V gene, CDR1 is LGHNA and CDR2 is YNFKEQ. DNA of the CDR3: TGTGCCAGCAGCCAAGATGGGTCGGGAACAGGGGTTAATTCACCCCTCCACTTT. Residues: CASSQDGSGTGVNSPLHF.

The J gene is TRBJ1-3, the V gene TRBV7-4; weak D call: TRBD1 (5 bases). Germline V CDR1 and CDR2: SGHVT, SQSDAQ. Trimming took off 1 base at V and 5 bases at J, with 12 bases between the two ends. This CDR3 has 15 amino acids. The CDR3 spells CASSLEAGYRNTIYF. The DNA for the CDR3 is TGTGCCAGCAGCTTAGAGGCAGGGTACAGAAACACCATATATTTT.

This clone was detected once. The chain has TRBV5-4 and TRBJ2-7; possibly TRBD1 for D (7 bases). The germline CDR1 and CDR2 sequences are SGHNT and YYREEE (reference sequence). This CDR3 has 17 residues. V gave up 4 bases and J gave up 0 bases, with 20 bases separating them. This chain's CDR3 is CASSRGGGGRLSYEQYF. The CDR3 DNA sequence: TGTGCCAGCAGCCGTGGAGGAGGGGGCCGTCTCTCCTACGAGCAGTACTTC. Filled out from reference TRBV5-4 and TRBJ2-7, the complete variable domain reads ETGVTQSPTHLIKTRGQQVTLRCSSQSGHNTVSWYQQALGQGPQFIFQYYREEENGRGNFPPRFSGLQFPNYSSELNVNALELDDSALYLCASSRGGGGRLSYEQYFGPGTRLTVT.

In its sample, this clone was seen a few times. CDR3 in amino acids: CSVEDGEPITDTQYF. For the CDR3, the DNA is TGCAGCGTTGAAGACGGGGAGCCCATCACAGATACGCAGTATTTT. The V call is TRBV29-1, the J call TRBJ2-3; D might be TRBD2 (5 bases). Trimming shortened V by 0 bases and J by 2 bases, and 12 bases separated the two germline ends. From germline, CDR1 is SQVTM and CDR2 ANQGSEA. The CDR3 totals 15 residues.

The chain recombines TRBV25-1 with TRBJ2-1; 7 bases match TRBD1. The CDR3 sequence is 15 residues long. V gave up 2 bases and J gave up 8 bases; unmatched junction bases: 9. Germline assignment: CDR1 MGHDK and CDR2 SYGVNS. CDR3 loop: CASSEPGTASDEQFF. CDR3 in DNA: TGTGCCAGCAGTGAACCTGGGACAGCTTCGGATGAGCAGTTCTTC.

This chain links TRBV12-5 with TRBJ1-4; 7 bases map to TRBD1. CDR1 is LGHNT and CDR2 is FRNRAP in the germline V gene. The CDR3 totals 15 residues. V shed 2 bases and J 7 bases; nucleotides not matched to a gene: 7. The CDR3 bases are TGTGCTAGTGGTTTGCGGGCGGAGGGGGCTGAAAAACTGTTTTTT. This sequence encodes CASGLRAEGAEKLFF.

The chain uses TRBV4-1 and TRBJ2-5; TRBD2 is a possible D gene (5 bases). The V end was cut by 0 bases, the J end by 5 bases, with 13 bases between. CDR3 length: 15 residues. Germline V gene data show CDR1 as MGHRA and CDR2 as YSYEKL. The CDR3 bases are TGCGCCAGCAGCCAAGATCCGGGGATAGGGGAGACCCAGTACTTC. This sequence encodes CASSQDPGIGETQYF.

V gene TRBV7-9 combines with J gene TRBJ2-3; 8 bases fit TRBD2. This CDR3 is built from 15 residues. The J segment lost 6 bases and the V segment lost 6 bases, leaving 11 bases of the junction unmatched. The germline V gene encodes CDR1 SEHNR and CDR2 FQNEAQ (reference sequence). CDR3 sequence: CASSPGLAEWDTQYF. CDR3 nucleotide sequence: TGTGCCAGCAGTCCTGGACTAGCAGAGTGGGATACGCAGTATTTT.

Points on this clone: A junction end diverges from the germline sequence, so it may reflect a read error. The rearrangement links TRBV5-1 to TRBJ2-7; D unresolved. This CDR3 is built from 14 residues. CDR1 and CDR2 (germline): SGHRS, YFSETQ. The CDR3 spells CTSSLSVQTYEQYF. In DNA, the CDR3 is TGCACCAGCAGCTTATCCGTACAGACCTACGAGCAGTACTTC. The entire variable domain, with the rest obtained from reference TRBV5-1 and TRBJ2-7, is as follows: KAGVTQTPRYLIKTRGQQVTLSCSPISGHRSVSWYQQTPGQGLQFLFEYFSETQRNKGNFPGRFSGRQFSNSRSEMNVSTLELGDSALYLCTSSLSVQTYEQYFGPGTRLTVT.

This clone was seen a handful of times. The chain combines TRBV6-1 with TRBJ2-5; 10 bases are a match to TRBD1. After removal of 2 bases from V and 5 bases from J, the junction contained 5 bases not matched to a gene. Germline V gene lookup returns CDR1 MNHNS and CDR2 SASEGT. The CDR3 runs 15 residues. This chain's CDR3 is CASSELGQGTETQYF. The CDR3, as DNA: TGTGCCAGCAGTGAATTGGGACAGGGGACGGAGACCCAGTACTTC.

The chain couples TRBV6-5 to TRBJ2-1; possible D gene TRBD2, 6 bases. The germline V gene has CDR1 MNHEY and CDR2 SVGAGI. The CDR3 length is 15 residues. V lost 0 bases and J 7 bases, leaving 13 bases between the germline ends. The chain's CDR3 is CASSYSLAGGNEQFF. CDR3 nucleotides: TGTGCCAGCAGTTACTCGCTAGCCGGAGGGAATGAGCAGTTCTTC.

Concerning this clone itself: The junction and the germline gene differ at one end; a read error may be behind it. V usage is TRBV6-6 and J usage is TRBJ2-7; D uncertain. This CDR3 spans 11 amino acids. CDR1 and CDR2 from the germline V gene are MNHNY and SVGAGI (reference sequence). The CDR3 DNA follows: TGTGCCAGCAGTCACTCCTACGAGCAGTACTTC. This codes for CASSHSYEQYF.

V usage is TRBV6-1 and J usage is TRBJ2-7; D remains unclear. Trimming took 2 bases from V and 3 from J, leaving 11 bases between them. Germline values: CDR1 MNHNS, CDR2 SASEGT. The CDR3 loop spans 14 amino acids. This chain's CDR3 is CASSERSLLYEQYF. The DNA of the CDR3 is TGTGCCAGCAGTGAACGGTCCCTCCTCTACGAGCAGTACTTC.

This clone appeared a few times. DNA of the CDR3: TGCAGCTTCGCGGCATTAGGAAACACCATATATTTT. This gives the protein CSFAALGNTIYF. The chain couples TRBV29-1 to TRBJ1-3; the D is unclear. The CDR3 spans 12 residues. CDR1 and CDR2 from the germline V gene are SQVTM and ANQGSEA. Trimming shortened V by 8 bases and J by 4 bases, and 12 bases separated the two germline ends.

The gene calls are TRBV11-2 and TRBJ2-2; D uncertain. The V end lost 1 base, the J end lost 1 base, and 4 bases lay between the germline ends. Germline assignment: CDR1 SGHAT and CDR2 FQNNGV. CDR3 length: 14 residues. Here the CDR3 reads CASSLGRNTGELFF. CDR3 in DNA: TGTGCCAGCAGCTTAGGACGGAACACCGGGGAGCTGTTTTTT.

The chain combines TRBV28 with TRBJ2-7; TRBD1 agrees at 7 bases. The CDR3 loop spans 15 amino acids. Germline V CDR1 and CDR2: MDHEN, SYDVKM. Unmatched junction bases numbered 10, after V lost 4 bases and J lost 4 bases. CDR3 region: CASSSDRVVKYEQYF. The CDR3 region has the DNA TGTGCCAGCAGTTCCGACAGGGTGGTAAAATACGAGCAGTACTTC.

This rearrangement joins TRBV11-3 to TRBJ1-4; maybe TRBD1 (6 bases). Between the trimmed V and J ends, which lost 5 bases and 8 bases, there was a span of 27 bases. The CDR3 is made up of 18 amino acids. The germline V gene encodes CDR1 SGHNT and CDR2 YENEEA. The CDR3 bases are TGTGCCAGCAGCCACCCAGACATAGATGACAATGACAGGGAAAAACTGTTTTTT. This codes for CASSHPDIDDNDREKLFF. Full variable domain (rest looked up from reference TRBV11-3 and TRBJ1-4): EAGVVQSPRYKIIEKKQPVAFWCNPISGHNTLYWYLQNLGQGPELLIRYENEEAVDDSQLPKDRFSAERLKGVDSTLKIQPAELGDSAVYLCASSHPDIDDNDREKLFFGSGTQLSVL.

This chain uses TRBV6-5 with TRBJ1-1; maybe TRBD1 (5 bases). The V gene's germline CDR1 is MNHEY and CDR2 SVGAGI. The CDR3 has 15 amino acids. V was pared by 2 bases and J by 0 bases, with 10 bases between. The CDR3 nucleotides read TGTGCCAGCAGTTACCGGGGCACTATGAACACTGAAGCTTTCTTT. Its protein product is CASSYRGTMNTEAFF.

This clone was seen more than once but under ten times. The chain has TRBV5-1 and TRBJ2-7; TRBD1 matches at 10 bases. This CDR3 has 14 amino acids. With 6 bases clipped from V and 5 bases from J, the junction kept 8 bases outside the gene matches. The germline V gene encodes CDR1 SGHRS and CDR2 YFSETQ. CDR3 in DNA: TGCGCCAGCACCAGGACAGGGGGTTTCGACGAGCAGTACTTC. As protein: CASTRTGGFDEQYF. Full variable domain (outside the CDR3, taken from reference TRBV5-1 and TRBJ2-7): KAGVTQTPRYLIKTRGQQVTLSCSPISGHRSVSWYQQTPGQGLQFLFEYFSETQRNKGNFPGRFSGRQFSNSRSEMNVSTLELGDSALYLCASTRTGGFDEQYFGPGTRLTVT.